A single sample is the source of the 29 T cell receptor beta chains below, sequenced in a study of blood T cell repertoires in COVID-19. Method: immunoSEQ multiplex PCR; TCRdb's copy keeps in-frame clones and lacks some. The table includes about 330,000 clones, 92% detected once. Sequences were obtained from PBMCs or T cells enriched from blood (not recorded which). The receptors were sampled from a woman in her twenties or thirties who had recovered from COVID-19.

This clone was found once. The chain joins TRBV5-1 to TRBJ2-7, with TRBD2 matching over 8 bases. Losses at the gene ends were 3 bases for V and 6 bases for J; bases not matched to a gene: 20. Germline V gives CDR1 SGHRS, CDR2 YFSETQ. CDR3 length: 18 amino acids. The DNA for the CDR3 is TGCGCCAGCAGCTCCCTGTCCGGGACTAGTCCATATCGATTCGAGCAGTACTTC. Translation gives CASSSLSGTSPYRFEQYF.

The V call is TRBV6-2 or TRBV6-3, the J call TRBJ2-7, with 8 bases identical to TRBD1. The CDR3 has 15 amino acids. V dropped 4 bases and J dropped 3; count of bases not matched to a gene: 8. From germline, CDR1 is MNHEY and CDR2 SVGEGT. CDR3 nucleotide sequence: TGTGCCAGCAGTTTGCGCCGGGACAGGTACTACGAGCAGTACTTC. The encoded protein is CASSLRRDRYYEQYF.

V gene TRBV5-6 combines with J gene TRBJ1-6; TRBD1 matches 11 bases. V lost 4 bases and J lost 8; bases outside the gene matches: 5. The CDR3 is 15 amino acids. Per the germline V gene, CDR1 is SGHDT and CDR2 is YYEEEE. As DNA, the CDR3 is TGTGCCAGCAGCCGCCCGGGACAGGGGGATTCACCCCTCCACTTT. Translated: CASSRPGQGDSPLHF.

This chain joins TRBV7-9 and TRBJ2-1; TRBD1 matches 8 bases. CDR3 length: 16 residues. V dropped 3 bases and J dropped 5; count of bases not matched to a gene: 9. Looked up from germline, CDR1 is SEHNR and CDR2 is FQNEAQ (reference sequence). The CDR3 DNA follows: TGTGCCAGCAGCTTCCCCCTGACAGGGGCGAACAATGAGCAGTTCTTC. Translated: CASSFPLTGANNEQFF.

The table lists this clone with a count of one. The chain employs TRBV28 and TRBJ1-2; TRBD1 agrees at 8 bases. The CDR3 totals 16 residues. V shed 4 bases and J 7 bases; nucleotides not matched to a gene: 14. The V gene's germline CDR1 is MDHEN and CDR2 SYDVKM. For the CDR3, the DNA is TGTGCCAGCAGTTCTGAAACCAGGGGGCGCGGATCTGGCTACACCTTC. Translated, it gives CASSSETRGRGSGYTF.

As for this clone: Other DNA variants within this sample encode the same CDR3. The chain uses TRBV11-2 and TRBJ1-2; 8 bases agree with TRBD1. The trim removed 6 bases at V and 4 bases at J, leaving 4 bases unmatched. The germline V gene encodes CDR1 SGHAT and CDR2 FQNNGV. CDR3 length: 13 amino acids. The CDR3 here is CASSSGQAYGYTF. In DNA, the CDR3 is TGTGCCAGCAGTTCGGGACAGGCCTATGGCTACACCTTC.

The genes are TRBV7-2 and TRBJ1-2; maybe TRBD1 (6 bases). V lost 7 bases and J 8 bases, leaving 17 bases between the germline ends. Germline V gene data show CDR1 as SGHTA and CDR2 as FQGNSA. The CDR3 runs to 13 residues. In nucleotides, the CDR3 is TGTGCCAGCAAAATCGTGGGGGGGCGAGGCTACACCTTC. Protein product: CASKIVGGRGYTF. The variable domain in full, completed from reference TRBV7-2 and TRBJ1-2, reads GAGVSQSPSNKVTEKGKDVELRCDPISGHTALYWYRQSLGQGLEFLIYFQGNSAPDKSGLPSDRFSAERTGGSVSTLTIQRTQQEDSAVYLCASKIVGGRGYTFGSGTRLTVV.

The CDR3 DNA is TGTGCCAGCAGCTTAGTGTACCCCGGGGGTCGGACCAAAAACATTCAGTACTTC. Protein product: CASSLVYPGGRTKNIQYF. The V gene is TRBV7-9, the J gene TRBJ2-4; D is possibly TRBD2 (6 bases). Germline values: CDR1 SEHNR, CDR2 FQNEAQ (reference sequence). The CDR3 is 18 amino acids. Trimming left V 1 base short and J 2 bases short, with 18 bases between.

This clone has at least ten counts. The sample carries other DNA sequences with the same CDR3. V gene TRBV9 combines with J gene TRBJ2-1; 7 bases agree with TRBD2. Germline V CDR1 and CDR2: SGDLS, YYNGEE. CDR3 length: 15 amino acids. The V and J ends lost 0 bases and 4 bases, in that order; junction bases with no gene match: 4. As DNA, the CDR3 is TGTGCCAGCAGCGTAGGGGGAGGGGCGTACAATGAGCAGTTCTTC. Residues: CASSVGGGAYNEQFF.

The chain combines TRBV5-1 with TRBJ1-2; 8 nucleotides agree with TRBD1. In germline, CDR1 is SGHRS, CDR2 YFSETQ. V lost 0 bases and J lost 7; bases outside the gene matches: 11. This CDR3 has 16 amino acids. CDR3 loop: CASSLGRDRREGGYTF. The CDR3 DNA follows: TGCGCCAGCAGCTTGGGCAGGGACAGGCGGGAAGGTGGCTACACCTTC.

The chain links TRBV7-9 to TRBJ2-1; a weak D match, TRBD2 (5 bases). CDR1 is SEHNR and CDR2 is FQNEAQ in the germline V gene (reference sequence). V lost 7 bases and J 5 bases, leaving 12 bases between the germline ends. The CDR3 is 13 amino acids. In DNA form, the CDR3 reads TGTGCCAGCAATACTAGGAACCACAATGAGCAGTTCTTC. Its protein product is CASNTRNHNEQFF.

The rearrangement uses TRBV11-2 and TRBJ1-2, with 10 bases that match TRBD1. V shed 1 base, J shed 8 bases, and the junction held 10 bases outside the gene matches. CDR1 is SGHAT, CDR2 FQNNGV, per germline. The CDR3 runs 16 residues. The CDR3 spells CASSLVVGTGDKGYTF. DNA of the CDR3: TGTGCCAGCAGCTTAGTCGTTGGGACAGGGGATAAGGGCTACACCTTC.

The V call is TRBV19, the J call TRBJ1-5; the match to TRBD1 covers 9 bases. Trimming removed 7 bases from V and 8 bases from J; junction bases left unmatched: 9. CDR1 and CDR2 from the germline V gene are LNHDA and SQIVND (reference sequence). This CDR3 is built from 14 residues. In nucleotides, the CDR3 is TGTGCCAGTACCCTCGGGACAGGGAGGAAGCCCCAGCATTTT. Translated: CASTLGTGRKPQHF.

The rearrangement joins TRBV20-1 to TRBJ2-5, with a possible D match to TRBD2 (5 bases). V gave up 3 bases and J gave up 8 bases, with 10 bases separating them. The CDR3 covers 11 residues. Germline assignment: CDR1 DFQATT and CDR2 SNEGSKA (reference sequence). CDR3 nucleotide sequence: TGCAGTGCTAGTCGTCCGGGAACCCAGTACTTC. Protein sequence: CSASRPGTQYF.

This clone was recorded once. The gene calls are TRBV28 and TRBJ1-2; D possibly corresponds to TRBD1 (6 bases). The CDR3 runs 15 residues. Per the germline V gene, CDR1 is MDHEN and CDR2 is SYDVKM. V was clipped by 5 bases and J by 0 bases, with 13 bases between them. DNA for the CDR3: TGTGCCAGCAGTCCGAAGGGACACCCTAACTATGGCTACACCTTC. Protein sequence: CASSPKGHPNYGYTF.

This sequence joins TRBV7-9 and TRBJ2-7; 12 bases match TRBD2. Germline V CDR1 and CDR2: SEHNR, FQNEAQ (reference sequence). The V and J ends lost 5 bases and 3 bases, in that order; junction bases with no gene match: 8. The CDR3 runs to 16 residues. CDR3 bases: TGTGCCAGCAGCCCGGGACTAGCGGGCGATTTCTACGAGCAGTACTTC. Protein product: CASSPGLAGDFYEQYF.

V is TRBV5-6 and J is TRBJ2-7, with D possibly TRBD1 on 6 matching bases. The CDR3 covers 12 residues. Trimming took 5 bases from V and 5 from J, leaving 11 bases between them. Germline CDR1 is SGHDT and CDR2 is YYEEEE. CDR3 sequence (DNA): TGTGCCAGCAGACTTGGACAGAACGAGCAGTACTTC. Protein: CASRLGQNEQYF.

The rearrangement links TRBV28 to TRBJ2-1; 9 nucleotides line up with TRBD2. CDR3 length: 17 amino acids. V was clipped by 4 bases and J by 2 bases; unmatched bases: 9. CDR1 MDHEN and CDR2 SYDVKM come from the germline V gene. Written as DNA, the CDR3 is TGTGCCAGCAGTTCCTCTAGCGGGGCCAGGCCCTACAATGAGCAGTTCTTC. This gives the protein CASSSSSGARPYNEQFF.

This chain connects TRBV27 to TRBJ2-3; D might be TRBD2 (5 bases). This CDR3 has 15 residues. Germline lookup yields CDR1 MNHEY and CDR2 SMNVEV (reference sequence). Trimming took 10 bases from V and 4 from J, leaving 21 bases between them. CDR3 sequence: CATRYLDGGADTQYF. The CDR3 DNA follows: TGTGCCACCCGCTATTTGGACGGAGGCGCAGATACGCAGTATTTT.

Only one count was recorded for this clone. CDR3 nucleotide sequence: TGTGCCAGCCTATCAGACAGCCCCTCACCCCTCCACTTT. The encoded protein is CASLSDSPSPLHF. The chain uses TRBV2 and TRBJ1-6, with D possibly TRBD1 on 5 matching bases. Looked up from germline, CDR1 is SNHLY and CDR2 is FYNNEI. The CDR3 covers 13 residues. V gave up 8 bases and J gave up 10 bases, with 15 bases separating them. The entire variable domain, with the rest obtained from reference TRBV2 and TRBJ1-6, is as follows: EPEVTQTPSHQVTQMGQEVILRCVPISNHLYFYWYRQILGQKVEFLVSFYNNEISEKSEIFDDQFSVERPDGSNFTLKIRSTKLEDSAMYFCASLSDSPSPLHFGNGTRLTVT.

The rearrangement links TRBV2 to TRBJ2-5, with 8 bases lining up with TRBD1. CDR3 size: 15 residues. The V gene end was trimmed by 6 bases and the J gene end by 2 bases; junction bases not matched to a gene: 8. Germline V lookup: CDR1 SNHLY, CDR2 FYNNEI. This chain's CDR3 is CASSAGTGIQETQYF. The CDR3, as DNA: TGTGCCAGCAGCGCCGGGACAGGTATTCAAGAGACCCAGTACTTC.

The chain links TRBV7-3 to TRBJ2-3; perhaps TRBD1 as D (5 bases). V was clipped by 5 bases and J by 1 base, with 7 bases between them. The CDR3 has 13 amino acids. The germline CDR1 and CDR2 sequences are SGHTA and FQGTGA. As DNA, the CDR3 is TGTGCCAGCAGCAAACAGGGCACAGATACGCAGTATTTT. This codes for CASSKQGTDTQYF.

The chain recombines TRBV18 with TRBJ1-1; tentative D call: TRBD1 (6 bases). Looked up from germline, CDR1 is KGHSH and CDR2 is LQKENI. This CDR3 has 16 residues. The V end lost 2 bases, the J end lost 2 bases, and 15 bases lay between the germline ends. The CDR3 region has the DNA TGTGCCAGCTCACCATCCCGTCAGGGGAGAAACACTGAAGCTTTCTTT. Protein product: CASSPSRQGRNTEAFF.

The J gene is TRBJ1-6, the V gene TRBV7-2, with 10 bases fitting TRBD1. In germline, CDR1 is SGHTA, CDR2 FQGNSA. The CDR3 contains 15 residues. After removal of 6 bases from V and 7 bases from J, the junction contained 6 bases not matched to a gene. The CDR3 DNA reads as TGTGCCAGCAGACTCGGGACAGGGGCCAATTCACCCCTCCACTTT. It is translated as CASRLGTGANSPLHF.

The sample holds one count of this clone. The chain joins TRBV28 to TRBJ2-7; 8 nucleotides agree with TRBD1. J was trimmed by 1 base and V by 5 bases; bases with no gene match: 7. CDR3 size: 15 residues. CDR1 MDHEN and CDR2 SYDVKM come from the germline V gene. The DNA for the CDR3 is TGTGCCAGCAGTGCGCGGGACAGGTTTTCCTACGAGCAGTACTTC. This codes for CASSARDRFSYEQYF. Complete variable domain (other parts from reference TRBV28 and TRBJ2-7): DVKVTQSSRYLVKRTGEKVFLECVQDMDHENMFWYRQDPGLGLRLIYFSYDVKMKEKGDIPEGYSVSREKKERFSLILESASTNQTSMYLCASSARDRFSYEQYFGPGTRLTVT.

The chain employs TRBV19 and TRBJ2-5, with TRBD2 matching 7 bases. The CDR3 totals 15 residues. V lost 8 bases and J lost 1; bases outside the gene matches: 10. Germline V CDR1 and CDR2: LNHDA, SQIVND (reference sequence). The CDR3 DNA reads TGTGCCAGTGGGGAGGGGTCCCGAGCCCAAGAGACCCAGTACTTC. Protein sequence: CASGEGSRAQETQYF.

V is TRBV19 and J is TRBJ2-1; 7 bases are a match to TRBD2. With V trimmed by 9 bases and J by 6 bases, 17 bases remained unmatched. CDR3 size: 16 residues. CDR1 and CDR2 (germline): LNHDA, SQIVND (reference sequence). CDR3 in DNA: TGTGCCAGCACTTCCAGTGGGACTACCTTTGCCAATGAGCAGTTCTTC. This encodes CASTSSGTTFANEQFF.

The chain carries TRBV5-1 and TRBJ2-7; 7 positions match TRBD2. The CDR3 covers 13 residues. Germline V CDR1 and CDR2: SGHRS, YFSETQ. Trimming took 4 bases from V and 5 from J; bases not matched to a gene: 6. The CDR3 region is CASSRRLAHEQYF. CDR3 in DNA: TGCGCCAGCAGCCGCCGACTAGCCCACGAGCAGTACTTC.

V and J are TRBV7-8 and TRBJ1-2; possible D gene TRBD1, 6 bases. V was trimmed by 5 bases and J by 8 bases, leaving 18 bases between them. Germline V gives CDR1 SGHVS, CDR2 FQNEAQ. This CDR3 comprises 14 residues. The CDR3 sequence: CASSPDVGALGYTF. DNA of the CDR3: TGTGCCAGCAGCCCAGATGTGGGGGCTCTCGGCTACACCTTC.